Listed here are 27 T cell receptor beta chains from one sample, sequenced in a study of blood T cell repertoires in COVID-19. Clones were sequenced by immunoSEQ multiplex PCR, and TCRdb holds only the in-frame ones, with some missing. This sample carries 180,000 or so clones, 85% of them seen once, and the ten largest clones take 6.5% to 9%. The sample was peripheral blood. The receptor source for this set is a woman aged 55-69 years with acute or convalescent COVID-19.

This chain links TRBV5-5 with TRBJ2-3, with 10 bases that match TRBD2. V was clipped by 1 base and J by 6 bases; unmatched bases: 8. This CDR3 comprises 16 residues. CDR1 and CDR2 from the germline V gene are SGHKS and YYEKEE (reference sequence). The CDR3 region has the DNA TGTGCCAGCAGCTTGTGGCTAGCGGGAGTCAACGATACGCAGTATTTT. Residues: CASSLWLAGVNDTQYF.

The chain employs TRBV5-3 and TRBJ2-7, with TRBD1 identical over 10 bases. TRBV5-3 carries the ORF label, with uncertain function. V was clipped by 6 bases and J by 11 bases; unmatched bases: 14. The CDR3 is made up of 14 amino acids. CDR3 loop: CARKHDRGREKEYV. The CDR3, as DNA: TGTGCCAGAAAGCATGACAGGGGGCGCGAAAAGGAGTACGTC.

The genes are TRBV27 and TRBJ1-5; maybe TRBD1 (5 bases). Germline CDR1 and CDR2: MNHEY and SMNVEV (reference sequence). The CDR3 sequence is 14 residues long. Trimming took off 3 bases at V and 4 bases at J, with 10 bases between the two ends. This chain's CDR3 is CASSLGGSNQPQHF. The CDR3 bases are TGTGCCAGCAGTTTGGGGGGTTCTAATCAGCCCCAGCATTTT.

This chain joins TRBV19 and TRBJ2-3; D is possibly TRBD2 (7 bases). Trimming stripped 3 bases from V and 2 bases from J, with 18 bases between. CDR1 is LNHDA, CDR2 SQIVND, per germline (reference sequence). The CDR3 has 17 residues. The CDR3: CASSIGSGGAITDTQYF. The CDR3 DNA follows: TGTGCCAGTAGTATCGGGTCGGGGGGCGCAATCACAGATACGCAGTATTTT.

The chain combines TRBV7-9 with TRBJ2-3; 14 nucleotides line up with TRBD2. CDR3 length: 16 amino acids. The V gene end was trimmed by 4 bases and the J gene end by 6 bases; junction bases not matched to a gene: 6. Germline V lookup: CDR1 SEHNR, CDR2 FQNEAQ (reference sequence). The CDR3 loop is CASSSTSGRAFDTQYF. In DNA form, the CDR3 reads TGTGCCAGCAGCTCGACTAGCGGGAGGGCCTTCGATACGCAGTATTTT. Filled out from reference TRBV7-9 and TRBJ2-3, the complete variable domain reads DTGVSQNPRHKITKRGQNVTFRCDPISEHNRLYWYRQTLGQGPEFLTYFQNEAQLEKSRLLSDRFSAERPKGSFSTLEIQRTEQGDSAMYLCASSSTSGRAFDTQYFGPGTRLTVL.

The chain links TRBV5-5 to TRBJ2-1; the D gene is possibly TRBD1 (6 bases). The germline gives CDR1 SGHKS, CDR2 YYEKEE (reference sequence). This CDR3 has 11 amino acids. The V end was cut by 2 bases, the J end by 11 bases, with 8 bases between. CDR3 amino acids: CASSFQGKQFF. The DNA of the CDR3 is TGTGCCAGCAGCTTCCAGGGGAAGCAGTTCTTC.

The CDR3 nucleotides read TGTGCCAGCACCCAGTCTGCAACTAATGAAAAACTGTTTTTT. Protein: CASTQSATNEKLFF. V is TRBV6-5 and J is TRBJ1-4; D is unresolved. The ends were cut back, 7 bases at V and 0 bases at J, with 9 bases in the middle. Germline V gene sequence: CDR1 MNHEY, CDR2 SVGAGI. This CDR3 region has 14 residues.

The chain couples TRBV2 to TRBJ1-5; maybe TRBD1 (6 bases). The germline V gene has CDR1 SNHLY and CDR2 FYNNEI. The CDR3 has 14 residues. V gave up 4 bases and J gave up 1 base, with 8 bases separating them. The CDR3 region is CASSAGQSNQPQHF. The CDR3 DNA is TGTGCCAGCAGTGCCGGACAGAGCAATCAGCCCCAGCATTTT. Full variable domain (rest looked up from reference TRBV2 and TRBJ1-5): EPEVTQTPSHQVTQMGQEVILRCVPISNHLYFYWYRQILGQKVEFLVSFYNNEISEKSEIFDDQFSVERPDGSNFTLKIRSTKLEDSAMYFCASSAGQSNQPQHFGDGTRLSIL.

The chain recombines TRBV9 with TRBJ1-3, with TRBD1 identical over 7 bases. This CDR3 spans 16 amino acids. J gave up 0 bases and V 3 bases, and 6 bases lay outside the gene matches. Per germline, CDR1 SGDLS and CDR2 YYNGEE. The CDR3, as DNA: TGTGCCAGCAGCGGCCGACAGGGTCTCTCTGGAAACACCATATATTTT. The encoded protein is CASSGRQGLSGNTIYF. Combining the CDR3 with reference TRBV9 and TRBJ1-3 gives the whole variable domain DSGVTQTPKHLITATGQRVTLRCSPRSGDLSVYWYQQSLDQGLQFLIQYYNGEERAKGNILERFSAQQFPDLHSELNLSSLELGDSALYFCASSGRQGLSGNTIYFGEGSWLTVV.

This chain uses TRBV4-2 with TRBJ1-4; no firm D call. V was cut by 0 bases and J by 5 bases, with 19 bases left in between. Germline CDR1 LGHNA, CDR2 YNFKEQ. The CDR3 covers 18 residues. The CDR3 region is CASSQELPADTVNEKLFF. CDR3 nucleotides: TGTGCCAGCAGCCAAGAACTCCCTGCTGACACGGTGAATGAAAAACTGTTTTTT.

This chain joins TRBV18 and TRBJ1-4, with 11 bases matching TRBD1. V gave up 3 bases and J gave up 7 bases; unmatched junction bases: 7. The CDR3 is 16 amino acids. CDR1 KGHSH and CDR2 LQKENI come from the germline V gene. In nucleotides, the CDR3 is TGTGCCAGCTCACCGCCCTGGACAGGGGGCTTTGAAAAACTGTTTTTT. This encodes CASSPPWTGGFEKLFF.

The chain employs TRBV10-3 and TRBJ2-7; 8 bases are a match to TRBD2. The V and J ends lost 10 bases and 3 bases, in that order; junction bases with no gene match: 5. Germline-derived CDR1 and CDR2 are ENHRY and SYGVKD. The CDR3 is 12 amino acids. The CDR3 sequence: CATQSGSYEQYF. Written as DNA, the CDR3 is TGTGCCACCCAGAGCGGGAGCTACGAGCAGTACTTC.

V usage is TRBV18 and J usage is TRBJ1-2, with no clear D. The CDR3 runs to 13 residues. From germline, CDR1 is KGHSH and CDR2 LQKENI. V shed 5 bases and J shed 2 bases, with 9 bases lying between them. CDR3 loop: CASSTDLNYGYTF. The CDR3 DNA is TGTGCCAGCTCAACGGACTTAAACTATGGCTACACCTTC. Drawing the rest from reference TRBV18 and TRBJ1-2, the complete variable domain is NAGVMQNPRHLVRRRGQEARLRCSPMKGHSHVYWYRQLPEEGLKFMVYLQKENIIDESGMPKERFSAEFPKEGPSILRIQQVVRGDSAAYFCASSTDLNYGYTFGSGTRLTVV.

In its sample, this clone was seen once. The chain employs TRBV19 and TRBJ2-1; no clear D. The CDR3 spans 13 residues. CDR1 is LNHDA, CDR2 SQIVND, per germline (reference sequence). V was pared by 7 bases and J by 10 bases, with 17 bases between. CDR3 DNA: TGTGCCAGTAATGATAGGCGGAGATTGGAGCAGTTCTTC. As protein: CASNDRRRLEQFF.

This chain uses TRBV19 with TRBJ1-5; no reliable D call. The V and J ends lost 4 bases and 3 bases respectively, with 7 bases between them. CDR3 length: 13 amino acids. The germline V gene encodes CDR1 LNHDA and CDR2 SQIVND (reference sequence). The CDR3 nucleotides read TGTGCCAGTAGTACCAGAAACAATCAGCCCCAGCATTTT. Protein sequence: CASSTRNNQPQHF.

The chain couples TRBV6-5 to TRBJ1-1, with 8 bases that match TRBD1. This CDR3 contains 14 residues. Germline CDR1 reads MNHEY; CDR2 reads SVGAGI. The J segment lost 2 bases and the V segment lost 2 bases, leaving 1 base of the junction unmatched. The CDR3 is CASSYGQGNTEAFF. The CDR3 nucleotides read TGTGCCAGCAGTTACGGACAGGGAAACACTGAAGCTTTCTTT.

This rearrangement joins TRBV28 to TRBJ1-4; D is unclear. The germline V gene has CDR1 MDHEN and CDR2 SYDVKM. This CDR3 is built from 14 residues. With 3 bases removed from V and 6 bases from J, the gap between germline ends came to 11 bases. This chain's CDR3 is CASSFGGIDEKLFF. CDR3 nucleotides: TGTGCCAGCAGTTTCGGAGGTATCGATGAAAAACTGTTTTTT.

The chain employs TRBV29-1 and TRBJ1-3, with TRBD1 as a possible D gene (5 bases). Trimming removed 7 bases at V and 0 bases at J, with 16 bases between. The CDR3 loop spans 15 amino acids. Looked up from germline, CDR1 is SQVTM and CDR2 is ANQGSEA. The CDR3 protein is CSASGGILSGNTIYF. In DNA form, the CDR3 reads TGCAGCGCCTCGGGGGGGATCCTCTCTGGAAACACCATATATTTT.

This rearrangement joins TRBV27 to TRBJ1-5; D remains unclear. The CDR3 has 14 residues. The germline V gene encodes CDR1 MNHEY and CDR2 SMNVEV (reference sequence). Trimming removed 2 bases from V and 7 bases from J, with 12 bases in between. The CDR3 is CASSLRFGGQPQHF. The CDR3, as DNA: TGTGCCAGCAGTTTAAGGTTTGGCGGCCAGCCCCAGCATTTT.

The V call is TRBV29-1, the J call TRBJ2-5; D remains ambiguous. This CDR3 region has 12 residues. The germline V gene encodes CDR1 SQVTM and CDR2 ANQGSEA. The germline V and J ends were trimmed by 4 bases and 2 bases, with 8 bases remaining between them. As DNA, the CDR3 is TGCAGCGTTGGTCTAGGACAAGAGACCCAGTACTTC. It translates to CSVGLGQETQYF.

This chain connects TRBV11-2 to TRBJ2-7; 8 nucleotides agree with TRBD1. CDR1 SGHAT and CDR2 FQNNGV come from the germline V gene. The CDR3 length is 13 residues. V dropped 5 bases and J dropped 3; count of bases not matched to a gene: 3. Written as DNA, the CDR3 is TGTGCCAGCAGCATTGGGACAGGCTACGAGCAGTACGTC. Amino acids: CASSIGTGYEQYV.

This rearrangement joins TRBV14 to TRBJ1-2, with D possibly TRBD1 on 6 matching bases. The CDR3 consists of 13 residues. V gave up 1 base and J gave up 8 bases, with 11 bases separating them. Germline V gene data show CDR1 as SGHDN and CDR2 as FVKESK. CDR3 residues: CASSQGGGGGYTF. Here the CDR3 DNA reads TGTGCCAGCAGCCAAGGCGGCGGGGGCGGCTACACCTTC.

CDR3 nucleotide sequence: TGTGCCAGCAGCCTGGATAGCGGGAGAAGGGAGACCCAGTACTTC. Its translation: CASSLDSGRRETQYF. The rearrangement links TRBV7-9 to TRBJ2-5; TRBD2 matches at 9 bases. Trimming at V came to 5 bases and at J to 5 bases, leaving 9 bases not matched to a gene. Germline loops: CDR1 SEHNR, CDR2 FQNEAQ (reference sequence). CDR3 size: 15 residues.

The chain uses TRBV18 and TRBJ2-7; no clear D gene. This CDR3 is built from 13 residues. Germline CDR1 is KGHSH and CDR2 is LQKENI. Trimming shortened V by 6 bases and J by 1 base, and 10 bases separated the two germline ends. The CDR3 region is CASSYSPSYEQYF. CDR3 DNA: TGTGCCAGCTCGTACAGCCCATCCTACGAGCAGTACTTC.

This clone was recorded only once. This chain uses TRBV9 with TRBJ2-1; D may be TRBD2 (7 bases). The V end lost 0 bases, the J end lost 3 bases, and 13 bases lay between the germline ends. The germline V gene encodes CDR1 SGDLS and CDR2 YYNGEE. The CDR3 runs to 16 residues. This CDR3 is CASSVEGGKHYNEQFF. CDR3 bases: TGTGCCAGCAGCGTAGAGGGGGGGAAGCACTACAATGAGCAGTTCTTC.

The chain uses TRBV5-5 and TRBJ2-7; D might be TRBD1 (5 bases). V shed 1 base and J shed 0 bases, with 11 bases lying between them. The CDR3 has 15 residues. Germline loops: CDR1 SGHKS, CDR2 YYEKEE (reference sequence). DNA for the CDR3: TGTGCCAGCAGCTTGAGTCCAGGGAACTCCTACGAGCAGTACTTC. This translates into CASSLSPGNSYEQYF.

The chain recombines TRBV29-1 with TRBJ1-2, with 7 bases lining up with TRBD1. Germline CDR1 reads SQVTM; CDR2 reads ANQGSEA. With V trimmed by 6 bases and J by 2 bases, 0 bases remained unmatched. The CDR3 sequence is 11 residues long. CDR3 sequence reads: CSVGQNYGYTF. The CDR3, as DNA: TGCAGCGTGGGACAGAACTATGGCTACACCTTC.